These 29 T cell receptor beta chains share one sample of origin, sequenced in a study of blood T cell repertoires in COVID-19. The data were produced by immunoSEQ multiplex PCR, yet TCRdb's version contains in-frame clones alone and is incomplete. The top ten clones hold 1.5% of a sample with around 220,000 clones, 80% to 90% of them seen once. The source material was peripheral blood. The receptors originated from a man aged 18-30 years with active or convalescent COVID-19.

The V call is TRBV24-1, the J call TRBJ2-7; D possibly corresponds to TRBD1 (6 bases). The ends were cut back, 4 bases at V and 0 bases at J, with 12 bases in the middle. The CDR3 sequence is 15 residues long. Germline V CDR1 and CDR2: KGHDR, SFDVKD. The CDR3 DNA reads as TGTGCCACCAGTGACCGGGACACTCACTCCTACGAGCAGTACTTC. Its protein is CATSDRDTHSYEQYF.

The V gene is TRBV6-5, the J gene TRBJ1-2; 7 bases agree with TRBD1. This CDR3 is built from 13 residues. J gave up 7 bases and V 8 bases, and 10 bases lay outside the gene matches. The germline V gene encodes CDR1 MNHEY and CDR2 SVGAGI. The CDR3 loop is CASRTGFSAGYTF. The CDR3 coding sequence is TGTGCCAGCCGGACAGGATTTAGTGCTGGCTACACCTTC.

This chain uses TRBV5-4 with TRBJ2-1; D might be TRBD1 (5 bases). The CDR3 is 15 residues long. V was pared by 4 bases and J by 0 bases, with 11 bases between. Germline assignment: CDR1 SGHNT and CDR2 YYREEE (reference sequence). Written as DNA, the CDR3 is TGTGCCAGCAGCCAGACAGTGAACTCCTACAATGAGCAGTTCTTC. Its translation is CASSQTVNSYNEQFF.

The chain couples TRBV9 to TRBJ2-2; TRBD2 agrees at 7 bases. The CDR3 runs to 16 residues. CDR1 and CDR2 (germline): SGDLS, YYNGEE. Trimming at V came to 3 bases and at J to 4 bases, leaving 9 bases not matched to a gene. The chain's CDR3 is CASSERTSSITGELFF. As DNA, the CDR3 is TGTGCCAGCAGCGAGAGGACTAGTTCGATCACCGGGGAGCTGTTTTTT.

The rearrangement uses TRBV24-1 and TRBJ2-1, with 14 bases matching TRBD2. CDR1 is KGHDR, CDR2 SFDVKD, per germline. Trimming took 5 bases from V and 0 from J; bases not matched to a gene: 14. The CDR3 runs 21 residues. The CDR3 nucleotides read TGTGCCACCAGTGTATCCGGACTAGCGGGAGGCACCATTCACTCCTACAATGAGCAGTTCTTC. Protein sequence: CATSVSGLAGGTIHSYNEQFF.

This chain uses TRBV5-6 with TRBJ2-5; D not resolved. CDR1 and CDR2 (germline): SGHDT, YYEEEE. Between the trimmed V and J ends, which lost 1 base and 5 bases, there was a span of 12 bases. CDR3 length: 14 amino acids. CDR3 region: CASSLRSWQETQYF. CDR3 sequence (DNA): TGTGCCAGCAGCTTGCGATCTTGGCAGGAGACCCAGTACTTC.

This chain joins TRBV27 and TRBJ2-7, with 10 positions matching TRBD1. Germline V CDR1 and CDR2: MNHEY, SMNVEV (reference sequence). The ends lost 5 bases at V and 7 bases at J; junction bases unmatched: 17. The CDR3 contains 17 residues. The CDR3 region has the DNA TGTGCCAGCAGTATTTGGGTTAGTACGACAGGGGGCTGGGAGCAGTACTTC. This codes for CASSIWVSTTGGWEQYF.

Concerning this clone: Within the sample, other DNA sequences also encode this same CDR3. The rearrangement joins TRBV19 to TRBJ2-2; 8 bases agree with TRBD2. This CDR3 region has 15 residues. Per the germline V gene, CDR1 is LNHDA and CDR2 is SQIVND (reference sequence). V lost 3 bases and J lost 1; bases outside the gene matches: 1. The chain's CDR3 is CASSILAGNTGELFF. The CDR3, as DNA: TGTGCCAGTAGTATCCTAGCGGGGAACACCGGGGAGCTGTTTTTT.

The rearrangement joins TRBV25-1 to TRBJ2-7; no firm D call. CDR3 length equals 13 residues. V lost 2 bases, J lost 2 bases, and 7 bases lay in between. In germline, CDR1 is MGHDK, CDR2 SYGVNS. This CDR3 is CASSEGSPYEQYF. CDR3 sequence (DNA): TGTGCCAGCAGTGAAGGTAGCCCCTACGAGCAGTACTTC.

The chain carries TRBV24-1 and TRBJ1-4, with D possibly matching TRBD1 (5 bases). V lost 3 bases and J 8 bases, leaving 15 bases between the germline ends. The CDR3 is 15 amino acids. The germline V gene encodes CDR1 KGHDR and CDR2 SFDVKD. As DNA, the CDR3 is TGTGCCACCAGTGATAGTAGGGGTACCCTGGAAAAACTGTTTTTT. It yields the protein CATSDSRGTLEKLFF.

This chain links TRBV24-1 with TRBJ2-1; D possibly corresponds to TRBD1 (6 bases). Germline V gene data show CDR1 as KGHDR and CDR2 as SFDVKD. Trimming removed 0 bases at V and 6 bases at J, with 14 bases between. The length of the CDR3 is 16 residues. CDR3 DNA: TGTGCCACCAGTGATTTGCGGGCAGGGGCCGGCAATGAGCAGTTCTTC. Its translation is CATSDLRAGAGNEQFF.

The J gene is TRBJ2-3, the V gene TRBV5-1; D is unresolved. CDR3 length equals 13 residues. Germline CDR1 reads SGHRS; CDR2 reads YFSETQ. With 4 bases removed from V and 3 bases from J, the gap between germline ends came to 9 bases. The CDR3 is CASSPANTDTQYF. DNA for the CDR3: TGCGCCAGCAGCCCCGCTAATACAGATACGCAGTATTTT.

The chain uses TRBV19 and TRBJ2-7; tentatively, D is TRBD2 (5 bases). The CDR3 is made up of 13 amino acids. V lost 5 bases and J lost 4, with 12 bases in between. Germline assignment: CDR1 LNHDA and CDR2 SQIVND (reference sequence). CDR3 DNA: TGTGCCAGTAGTGCCGGACTGATTTACGAGCAGTACTTC. This codes for CASSAGLIYEQYF.

This chain uses TRBV27 with TRBJ1-3; the D is unclear. The length of the CDR3 is 15 residues. In germline, CDR1 is MNHEY, CDR2 SMNVEV (reference sequence). The V and J ends lost 2 bases and 0 bases respectively, with 8 bases between them. CDR3 region: CASSLEAPSGNTIYF. The CDR3 DNA reads as TGTGCCAGCAGTTTAGAGGCACCCTCTGGAAACACCATATATTTT.

Worth noting for this clone: In the same sample, other DNA sequences code for this CDR3. The chain uses TRBV30 and TRBJ2-7, with a possible D match to TRBD1 (5 bases). CDR3 length equals 14 residues. Trimming cost V 0 bases and J 2 bases, with 11 bases left between them. From germline, CDR1 is GTSNPN and CDR2 SVGIG (reference sequence). The CDR3 here is CAWSVGQGAYEQYF. As DNA, the CDR3 is TGTGCCTGGAGTGTAGGGCAGGGCGCCTACGAGCAGTACTTC.

V is TRBV5-6 and J is TRBJ2-7; TRBD2 aligns across 12 bases. V shed 3 bases and J 5 bases; nucleotides not matched to a gene: 9. Germline V lookup: CDR1 SGHDT, CDR2 YYEEEE. The CDR3 consists of 16 residues. CDR3 nucleotides: TGTGCCAGCAGCTCCCGACTAGCGGGAGACCTCGACGAGCAGTACTTC. Translated: CASSSRLAGDLDEQYF.

Comment on this clone: One end of the junction varies from germline; a read error may be responsible. The chain has TRBV7-3 and TRBJ2-6, with TRBD1 matching 9 bases. This CDR3 is built from 18 residues. Germline V CDR1 and CDR2: SGHTA, FQGTGA. The CDR3 region is CASSLTGTGSSGANVLTF. CDR3 DNA sequence: TGTGCCAGCAGCCTAACCGGGACAGGGTCCTCTGGGGCCAACGTCCTGACTTTC.

The V gene is TRBV19, the J gene TRBJ1-5; 9 nucleotides match TRBD1. Germline values: CDR1 LNHDA, CDR2 SQIVND (reference sequence). This CDR3 region has 15 residues. The V segment lost 5 bases and the J segment 5 bases; nucleotides outside the gene matches: 7. DNA for the CDR3: TGTGCCAGTAGTTCCGGGACAGGGAGAGATCAGCCCCAGCATTTT. Translated: CASSSGTGRDQPQHF.

V gene TRBV19 combines with J gene TRBJ2-7; 10 nucleotides agree with TRBD1. The CDR3 runs 15 residues. Trimming cost V 7 bases and J 0 bases; bases outside gene matches: 6. In germline, CDR1 is LNHDA, CDR2 SQIVND (reference sequence). Here the CDR3 reads CASTPGTGVSYEQYF. CDR3 DNA sequence: TGTGCCAGTACCCCCGGGACAGGGGTCTCCTACGAGCAGTACTTC.

The V gene is TRBV5-1, the J gene TRBJ1-1, with no clear D. The CDR3 contains 15 residues. Germline values: CDR1 SGHRS, CDR2 YFSETQ. The V gene lost 0 bases and the J gene lost 3 bases, with 12 bases spanning the gap. CDR3 coding DNA: TGCGCCAGCAGCTTGGAACCCGGGAGTGACACTGAAGCTTTCTTT. Translation: CASSLEPGSDTEAFF.

V usage is TRBV7-3 and J usage is TRBJ2-5; weak D call: TRBD1 (6 bases). Germline CDR1 is SGHTA and CDR2 is FQGTGA. The CDR3 runs 16 residues. Between the trimmed V and J ends, which lost 8 bases and 5 bases, there was a span of 24 bases. Here the CDR3 DNA reads TGTGCCAGCTTCCGTCCTCTTAGGGGGTCGAGGGAGACCCAGTACTTC. It specifies CASFRPLRGSRETQYF.

V gene TRBV5-6 combines with J gene TRBJ1-1; D ambiguous. Trimming removed 4 bases at V and 11 bases at J, with 18 bases between. This CDR3 has 13 residues. CDR1 SGHDT and CDR2 YYEEEE come from the germline V gene. For the CDR3, the DNA is TGTGCCAGCAGCGGTCTGTCGAAAACGGAGGCTTTCTTT. Translating gives CASSGLSKTEAFF.

J is TRBJ2-5 and V is TRBV4-2, with 7 positions matching TRBD2. CDR1 LGHNA and CDR2 YNFKEQ come from the germline V gene. V dropped 5 bases and J dropped 5; count of bases not matched to a gene: 5. The CDR3 has 13 amino acids. The DNA of the CDR3 is TGTGCCAGCAGCGCGGAGGGAGGGGAGACCCAGTACTTC. This codes for CASSAEGGETQYF.

This clone was recorded a few times. The chain recombines TRBV4-2 with TRBJ1-5; TRBD1 agrees at 7 bases. The CDR3 length is 19 residues. V shed 0 bases and J 0 bases; nucleotides not matched to a gene: 11. CDR1 is LGHNA, CDR2 YNFKEQ, per germline. The CDR3 region is CASSQDPGQAEYSNQPQHF. In DNA form, the CDR3 reads TGTGCCAGCAGCCAAGATCCCGGACAGGCCGAGTATAGCAATCAGCCCCAGCATTTT.

The chain uses TRBV5-1 and TRBJ2-6; possible D gene TRBD2, 7 bases. Trimming shortened V by 4 bases and J by 0 bases, and 23 bases separated the two germline ends. In germline, CDR1 is SGHRS, CDR2 YFSETQ. CDR3 length: 20 amino acids. CDR3 amino acids: CASSGGASVAGNSGANVLTF. The CDR3 nucleotides are TGCGCCAGCAGCGGGGGGGCGAGTGTGGCAGGGAACTCTGGGGCCAACGTCCTGACTTTC. Combining the CDR3 with reference TRBV5-1 and TRBJ2-6 gives the whole variable domain KAGVTQTPRYLIKTRGQQVTLSCSPISGHRSVSWYQQTPGQGLQFLFEYFSETQRNKGNFPGRFSGRQFSNSRSEMNVSTLELGDSALYLCASSGGASVAGNSGANVLTFGAGSRLTVL.

The V gene is TRBV7-2, the J gene TRBJ1-6; no firm D call. Germline V gene sequence: CDR1 SGHTA, CDR2 FQGNSA. The CDR3 runs to 16 residues. Trimming took 1 base from V and 5 from J, leaving 12 bases between them. The CDR3 sequence: CASSLVGTKNNSPLHF. For the CDR3, the DNA is TGTGCCAGCAGCTTAGTGGGCACCAAGAATAATTCACCCCTCCACTTT.

The CDR3 coding sequence is TGCGCCAGCAGCACTGGGAGGGCCTACAATGAGCAGTTCTTC. Translating it yields CASSTGRAYNEQFF. V and J are TRBV10-1 and TRBJ2-1; 7 positions agree with TRBD2. Per the germline V gene, CDR1 is WNHNN and CDR2 is SYGVQD (reference sequence). Trimming removed 6 bases from V and 2 bases from J; junction bases left unmatched: 4. The CDR3 has 14 amino acids.

V gene TRBV30 combines with J gene TRBJ1-3; D uncertain. The CDR3 covers 12 residues. CDR1 and CDR2 (germline): GTSNPN, SVGIG (reference sequence). Trimming pared 4 bases from V and 1 base from J, leaving 5 bases between. The CDR3 protein is CAWKRSGNTIYF. DNA for the CDR3: TGTGCCTGGAAGAGATCTGGAAACACCATATATTTT.

This chain joins TRBV19 and TRBJ1-1; D call uncertain. This CDR3 contains 13 residues. Per the germline V gene, CDR1 is LNHDA and CDR2 is SQIVND (reference sequence). Trimming pared 1 base from V and 5 bases from J, leaving 8 bases between. The CDR3 sequence is CASSIAGRTEAFF. As DNA, the CDR3 is TGTGCCAGTAGTATAGCGGGGAGGACTGAAGCTTTCTTT.